These 13 T cell receptor beta chains share one sample of origin, sequenced in a study of cytotoxic CD8 clonotypes in ibrutinib-treated CLL. The method was immunoSEQ multiplex PCR; TCRdb's version includes in-frame clones alone and lacks a portion of them. The sample records 130,000 or so clones, 77% being singletons. Source: PBMCs, taken after 12 months of ibrutinib treatment. The receptors were gathered from a human donor with chronic lymphocytic leukemia.

This chain joins TRBV6-1 and TRBJ1-1; D ambiguous. This CDR3 comprises 11 residues. Germline V gives CDR1 MNHNS, CDR2 SASEGT. The V gene lost 5 bases and the J gene lost 3 bases, with 4 bases spanning the gap. CDR3 protein: CASSWDTEAFF. The CDR3 nucleotides read TGTGCCAGCAGTTGGGACACTGAAGCTTTCTTT.

The chain uses TRBV12-5 and TRBJ1-4; a weak D match, TRBD1 (5 bases). There are 14 residues in the CDR3. Trimming took 6 bases from V and 0 from J, leaving 8 bases between them. From germline, CDR1 is LGHNT and CDR2 FRNRAP. CDR3 nucleotide sequence: TGTGCTAGTGGCCTGACAGCAACTAATGAAAAACTGTTTTTT. Its protein product is CASGLTATNEKLFF.

The chain joins TRBV7-9 to TRBJ1-2; D is possibly TRBD1 (6 bases). CDR1 is SEHNR, CDR2 FQNEAQ, per germline (reference sequence). Trimming shortened V by 4 bases and J by 8 bases, and 17 bases separated the two germline ends. This CDR3 comprises 14 residues. The CDR3 reads CASSSLQGQLGYTF. DNA for the CDR3: TGTGCCAGCAGCTCGCTCCAGGGGCAATTGGGCTACACCTTC.

The chain combines TRBV5-1 with TRBJ1-2; the D is unclear. Germline CDR1 is SGHRS and CDR2 is YFSETQ. This CDR3 region has 17 residues. Between the trimmed V and J ends, which lost 0 bases and 8 bases, there was a span of 23 bases. CDR3 amino acids: CASSLGQSLSGVYGYTF. Written as DNA, the CDR3 is TGCGCCAGCAGCTTGGGCCAATCCCTGTCCGGCGTGTACGGCTACACCTTC. The variable domain in full, completed from reference TRBV5-1 and TRBJ1-2, reads KAGVTQTPRYLIKTRGQQVTLSCSPISGHRSVSWYQQTPGQGLQFLFEYFSETQRNKGNFPGRFSGRQFSNSRSEMNVSTLELGDSALYLCASSLGQSLSGVYGYTFGSGTRLTVV.

The chain combines TRBV28 with TRBJ2-7, with TRBD1 matching 9 bases. CDR1 and CDR2 (germline): MDHEN, SYDVKM. V shed 3 bases, J shed 3 bases, and the junction held 6 bases outside the gene matches. CDR3 length: 15 residues. The CDR3 region has the DNA TGTGCCAGCAGTTTCGGGGGGACAGGGTTCTACGAGCAGTACTTC. It translates to CASSFGGTGFYEQYF. Full variable domain (outside the CDR3, taken from reference TRBV28 and TRBJ2-7): DVKVTQSSRYLVKRTGEKVFLECVQDMDHENMFWYRQDPGLGLRLIYFSYDVKMKEKGDIPEGYSVSREKKERFSLILESASTNQTSMYLCASSFGGTGFYEQYFGPGTRLTVT.

V is TRBV27 and J is TRBJ2-7; tentatively, D is TRBD2 (6 bases). CDR1 and CDR2 (germline): MNHEY, SMNVEV (reference sequence). The CDR3 is 15 residues long. Trimming stripped 5 bases from V and 2 bases from J, with 16 bases between. CDR3 sequence reads: CASSPFSAGTYEQYF. In DNA, the CDR3 is TGTGCCAGCAGTCCCTTCTCGGCGGGGACCTACGAGCAGTACTTC.

This sequence joins TRBV18 and TRBJ1-2; unclear D gene. The germline V gene has CDR1 KGHSH and CDR2 LQKENI. Trimming took off 4 bases at V and 7 bases at J, with 10 bases between the two ends. This CDR3 spans 12 amino acids. Here the CDR3 DNA reads TGTGCCAGCTCACGACCCAGTGGTGGCTACACCTTC. Its protein product is CASSRPSGGYTF.

Only one count was recorded for this clone. The chain uses TRBV11-2 and TRBJ1-1; D remains unclear. The CDR3 consists of 15 residues. The germline V and J ends were trimmed by 5 bases and 0 bases, with 13 bases remaining between them. Germline assignment: CDR1 SGHAT and CDR2 FQNNGV. The CDR3 spells CASSPGGFMNTEAFF. In DNA form, the CDR3 reads TGTGCCAGCAGCCCAGGCGGGTTCATGAACACTGAAGCTTTCTTT.

This clone turned up a few times. This chain joins TRBV11-2 and TRBJ1-2, with 7 nucleotides matching TRBD1. The CDR3 has 14 residues. The V and J ends lost 6 bases and 4 bases, in that order; junction bases with no gene match: 8. Germline V gene data show CDR1 as SGHAT and CDR2 as FQNNGV. The CDR3 sequence is CASSYFDRAYGYTF. The DNA of the CDR3 is TGTGCCAGCAGTTATTTTGACAGGGCCTATGGCTACACCTTC.

The V call is TRBV15, the J call TRBJ1-2; TRBD1 might be the D (5 bases). Germline CDR1 and CDR2: LNHNV and YYDKDF (reference sequence). Trimming shortened V by 5 bases and J by 3 bases, and 19 bases separated the two germline ends. This CDR3 region has 16 residues. The CDR3 protein is CATSASRTFSYYGYTF. CDR3 DNA sequence: TGTGCCACCAGCGCATCTCGGACATTTTCTTACTATGGCTACACCTTC.

The chain joins TRBV27 to TRBJ2-7, with 12 bases matching TRBD1. J was trimmed by 4 bases and V by 5 bases; bases with no gene match: 3. CDR1 is MNHEY and CDR2 is SMNVEV in the germline V gene (reference sequence). CDR3 size: 14 residues. This chain's CDR3 is CASSLGQGAYEQYF. DNA of the CDR3: TGTGCCAGCAGTCTGGGACAGGGGGCTTACGAGCAGTACTTC.

This rearrangement joins TRBV13 to TRBJ1-4, with TRBD1 identical over 7 bases. Germline CDR1 PRHDT, CDR2 FYEKMQ (reference sequence). Unmatched junction bases numbered 7, after V lost 5 bases and J lost 4 bases. This CDR3 is 15 amino acids long. The DNA of the CDR3 is TGTGCCAGCAGCGCGCGGGACAGATTTAATGAAAAACTGTTTTTT. This gives the protein CASSARDRFNEKLFF.

The chain employs TRBV6-5 and TRBJ2-7; tentatively, D is TRBD2 (6 bases). Germline CDR1 and CDR2: MNHEY and SVGAGI. CDR3 length equals 14 residues. The germline V and J ends were trimmed by 2 bases and 1 base, with 9 bases remaining between them. DNA for the CDR3: TGTGCCAGCAGTTACGGGGGGAGGTCCTACGAGCAGTACTTC. Translation gives CASSYGGRSYEQYF.